Below, 14 T cell receptor beta chains from the same sample are listed, as sequenced in a study of blood T cells in healthy people across ages. A J-beta primer mix and a sample-barcoded 5' primer were used in a second PCR of roughly 6 to 12 cycles. TCRdb analysed the 5' RACE reads with MiXCR anew, one entry per CDR3 protein. The sample has around 940,000 distinct CDR3 sequences, roughly half seen once; the top ten hold 20% to 25%. The sample taken for sequencing was blood. The receptors come from a woman aged 55 to 70 in good health.

This clonotype was picked up a small number of times. V gene TRBV20-1 combines with J gene TRBJ2-7; D may be TRBD1 (6 bases). The CDR3 contains 14 residues. From germline, CDR1 is DFQATT and CDR2 SNEGSKA (reference sequence). Trimming took 1 base from V and 6 from J, leaving 16 bases between them. In nucleotides, the CDR3 is TGCAGTGCTAGAGGCATCGTGGACAGCGGCGAGCAGTACTTC. Its protein product is CSARGIVDSGEQYF.

This chain joins TRBV12-3 or TRBV12-4 and TRBJ1-5, with no clear D. V was shortened by 1 base and J by 9 bases, with 7 bases between the two germline ends. The CDR3 covers 12 residues. DNA of the CDR3: TGTGCCAGCAGTTTAGAGGGTTCGCCCCAGCATTTT. Protein sequence: CASSLEGSPQHF.

V gene TRBV2 combines with J gene TRBJ2-5; 8 nucleotides agree with TRBD1. Trimming cost V 11 bases and J 1 base; bases outside gene matches: 9. Germline V gives CDR1 SNHLY, CDR2 FYNNEI. This CDR3 is 14 amino acids long. CDR3 coding DNA: TGTGCCGGCATTATAACAGGGGGCCAAGAGACCCAGTACTTC. Protein sequence: CAGIITGGQETQYF.

V and J are TRBV2 and TRBJ2-5; 12 nucleotides line up with TRBD2. V dropped 8 bases and J dropped 5; count of bases not matched to a gene: 9. Germline loops: CDR1 SNHLY, CDR2 FYNNEI. There are 15 residues in the CDR3. The CDR3 DNA reads TGTGCCAGCTCCGACCCGACTAGCGGGAGCGAGACCCAGTACTTC. Its protein is CASSDPTSGSETQYF. Complete variable domain (other parts from reference TRBV2 and TRBJ2-5): EPEVTQTPSHQVTQMGQEVILRCVPISNHLYFYWYRQILGQKVEFLVSFYNNEISEKSEIFDDQFSVERPDGSNFTLKIRSTKLEDSAMYFCASSDPTSGSETQYFGPGTRLLVL.

This clonotype was seen only a few times. The CDR3 sequence is CASTKFSESYEQYF. For the CDR3, the DNA is TGTGCCAGCACCAAGTTTTCGGAGTCCTACGAGCAGTACTTC. The V call is TRBV7-2, the J call TRBJ2-7; D gene uncertain. Germline V gives CDR1 SGHTA, CDR2 FQGNSA. The CDR3 totals 14 residues. Trimming took 7 bases from V and 1 from J, leaving 14 bases between them.

The rearrangement links TRBV24-1 to TRBJ2-1; 9 bases are a match to TRBD2. Trimming removed 3 bases from V and 6 bases from J; junction bases left unmatched: 8. There are 16 residues in the CDR3. Germline V CDR1 and CDR2: KGHDR, SFDVKD. The CDR3 DNA reads TGTGCCACCAGTGATCAAATAGCGGGAGCGTCCAATGAGCAGTTCTTC. This gives the protein CATSDQIAGASNEQFF.

The chain joins TRBV27 to TRBJ2-7, with TRBD1 as a possible D gene (6 bases). Between the trimmed V and J ends, which lost 4 bases and 3 bases, there was a span of 13 bases. The CDR3 totals 14 residues. CDR1 and CDR2 (germline): MNHEY, SMNVEV (reference sequence). The CDR3 nucleotides read TGTGCCAGCAGTTATCAGGGGCACTTCTACGAGCAGTACTTC. It specifies CASSYQGHFYEQYF.

Worth noting for this clonotype: The junction differs from germline at one of its ends, possibly a read error. The gene calls are TRBV7-3 and TRBJ2-3; TRBD2 aligns across 7 bases. Per germline, CDR1 SGHTA and CDR2 FQGTGA. The CDR3 is 15 residues long. Here the CDR3 DNA reads TGTGCCGGCAGCCTGGGCGGGAGCTCAGCAGATACGCAGTATTTT. Its translation is CAGSLGGSSADTQYF.

The genes are TRBV28 and TRBJ2-1, with TRBD2 as a possible D gene (6 bases). The DNA end is a closer match to TRBJ2-7, so the J assignment may be wrong. The CDR3 totals 16 residues. Per the germline V gene, CDR1 is MDHEN and CDR2 is SYDVKM. CDR3 residues: CASSLPGVSSYNEQYF. CDR3 in DNA: TGTGCCAGCAGTTTACCGGGAGTGAGCTCCTACAATGAGCAGTACTTC.

In its sample, this clonotype was seen a few times. J is TRBJ2-7 and V is TRBV4-1, with D unclear. V dropped 1 base and J dropped 3 bases, with 16 bases sitting between them. Germline CDR1 MGHRA, CDR2 YSYEKL. CDR3 length equals 16 residues. The CDR3 DNA sequence: TGCGCCAGCAGCCAAGCCATCGTTCGAGGAAGCTACGAGCAGTACTTC. As protein: CASSQAIVRGSYEQYF.

This clonotype was seen a handful of times. The chain combines TRBV14 with TRBJ2-5; 8 bases align to TRBD2. The J segment lost 1 base and the V segment lost 6 bases, leaving 10 bases of the junction unmatched. The CDR3 consists of 16 residues. The germline gives CDR1 SGHDN, CDR2 FVKESK. CDR3 sequence (DNA): TGTGCCAGCAGTATCTTCGGGACTAGTCCCCAAGAGACCCAGTACTTC. Translated, it gives CASSIFGTSPQETQYF.

The rearrangement joins TRBV6-6 to TRBJ2-3, with D possibly matching TRBD1 (6 bases). The ends were cut back, 8 bases at V and 6 bases at J, with 15 bases in the middle. This CDR3 comprises 13 residues. CDR1 MNHNY and CDR2 SVGAGI come from the germline V gene (reference sequence). The CDR3 DNA reads TGTGCCAGCTCGACAGGTGGAATCGATACGCAGTATTTT. Translated: CASSTGGIDTQYF.

V usage is TRBV5-6 and J usage is TRBJ2-4; D is uncertain. The CDR3 has 14 amino acids. CDR1 and CDR2 from the germline V gene are SGHDT and YYEEEE. V lost 1 base and J 1 base, leaving 6 bases between the germline ends. CDR3 bases: TGTGCCAGCAGCTTGTCTAGTGCCAAAAACATTCAGTACTTC. Its protein is CASSLSSAKNIQYF.

This clonotype was counted between two and nine times. This sequence joins TRBV6-1 and TRBJ1-2; D unresolved. Deletions cut 3 bases from V and 7 bases from J, with 12 bases between. Per germline, CDR1 MNHNS and CDR2 SASEGT. This CDR3 is built from 13 residues. The CDR3 sequence is CASSDSLGFGYTF. In nucleotides, the CDR3 is TGTGCCAGCAGTGACAGCTTAGGGTTTGGCTACACCTTC.